This paragraph reports one T cell receptor (beta chain). Its antigen is unidentified. Relative to the germline gene, one junction end is altered; a read error may explain this. The entry originates in a study of T-cell reconstitution after alpha-beta-depleted transplantation in children. General study results and limits: Several hundred rapidly expanded clones from non-depleted graft cells reportedly supplied alpha-beta T cells about two months post-transplant. From newly produced T cells came most of the T-cell counts and diversity one year after transplant. Some patients showed high day-60 TCRbeta diversity, which derived from surviving recipient T cells and thymic progenitors.

During its preparation, the TCRbeta library received unique molecular identifiers. TCRdb reanalysed the PCR reads using MiXCR and keeps one entry per CDR3 protein. The data show 550,000 to 800,000 distinct CDR3 sequences, approximately 14% seen once. The CDR3 is 13 amino acids. CDR1 and CDR2 from the germline V gene are KGHSH and LQKENI. The material was PBMCs, obtained before TCRalphabeta/CD19-depleted stem cell transplant. The receptor comes from a girl aged 2-9 years with congenital amegakaryocytic thrombocytopenia, due to receive a stem cell transplant. The rearrangement joins TRBV18 to TRBJ2-3, with D tentatively TRBD1 (6 bases). CDR3 nucleotide sequence: TGTGCCAGCTCACCAAAGACAGGAAAGAGTGCGTGTTTT. Translated, it gives CASSPKTGKSACF.